These 4 T cell receptor beta chains were sequenced from one sample in a study of PD-L1 blockade in urothelial cancer. The table came from immunoSEQ multiplex PCR; TCRdb's copy has only in-frame clones and leaves some out. Among about 82,000 clones listed, approximately 91% were seen once. The material was PBMCs, obtained around atezolizumab (anti-PD-L1) treatment. Receptors were obtained from a man in his 60s with urothelial cancer.

This clone appeared a single time. The J gene is TRBJ2-5, the V gene TRBV7-9, with a possible D match to TRBD1 (5 bases). Trimming pared 5 bases from V and 3 bases from J, leaving 25 bases between. The CDR3 spans 18 residues. Germline V gene data show CDR1 as SEHNR and CDR2 as FQNEAQ (reference sequence). Written as DNA, the CDR3 is TGTGCCAGCAGCCTACCCACTGCCCAGGGAAGGGGTAAAGAGACCCAGTACTTC. This encodes CASSLPTAQGRGKETQYF.

This chain connects TRBV15 to TRBJ2-4; TRBD2 might be the D (6 bases). The CDR3 spans 14 residues. Trimming stripped 8 bases from V and 0 bases from J, with 11 bases between. Germline loops: CDR1 LNHNV, CDR2 YYDKDF (reference sequence). The CDR3 loop is CATGAGIAKNIQYF. DNA for the CDR3: TGTGCCACCGGTGCGGGGATAGCCAAAAACATTCAGTACTTC. Together with reference TRBV15 and TRBJ2-4, the CDR3 gives the full variable domain: DAMVIQNPRYQVTQFGKPVTLSCSQTLNHNVMYWYQQKSSQAPKLLFHYYDKDFNNEADTPDNFQSRRPNTSFCFLDIRSPGLGDTAMYLCATGAGIAKNIQYFGAGTRLSVL.

This chain joins TRBV7-2 and TRBJ2-3; D perhaps matches TRBD2 (7 bases). The CDR3 runs to 14 residues. V was clipped by 10 bases and J by 5 bases, with 19 bases between them. Looked up from germline, CDR1 is SGHTA and CDR2 is FQGNSA. This CDR3 is CATRRGGALDTQYF. CDR3 in DNA: TGTGCCACCAGGCGAGGGGGGGCCTTAGATACGCAGTATTTT.

The chain is built from TRBV7-2 and TRBJ2-7; TRBD2 agrees at 9 bases. The germline V gene has CDR1 SGHTA and CDR2 FQGNSA. This CDR3 comprises 16 residues. Trimming at V came to 2 bases and at J to 1 base, leaving 6 bases not matched to a gene. As DNA, the CDR3 is TGTGCCAGCAGCTTAATTTCTAGCGGGACTTCCTACGAGCAGTACTTC. Its protein is CASSLISSGTSYEQYF.